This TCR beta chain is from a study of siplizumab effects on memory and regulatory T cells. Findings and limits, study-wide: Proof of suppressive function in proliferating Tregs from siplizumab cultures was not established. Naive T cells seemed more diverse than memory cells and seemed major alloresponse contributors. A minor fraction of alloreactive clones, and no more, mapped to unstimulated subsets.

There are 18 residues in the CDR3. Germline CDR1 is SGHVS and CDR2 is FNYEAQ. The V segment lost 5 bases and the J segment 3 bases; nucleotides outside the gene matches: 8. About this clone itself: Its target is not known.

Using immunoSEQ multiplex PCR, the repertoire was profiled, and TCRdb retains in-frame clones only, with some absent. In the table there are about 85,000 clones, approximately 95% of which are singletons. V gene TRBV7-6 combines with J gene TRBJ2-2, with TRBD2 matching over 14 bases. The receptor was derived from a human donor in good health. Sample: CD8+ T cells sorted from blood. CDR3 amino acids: CASSIGLAGGLDTGELFF. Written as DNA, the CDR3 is TGTGCCAGCAGCATCGGACTAGCGGGAGGCCTCGACACCGGGGAGCTGTTTTTT. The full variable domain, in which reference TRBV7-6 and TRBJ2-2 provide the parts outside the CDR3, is GAGVSQSPRYKVTKRGQDVALRCDPISGHVSLYWYRQALGQGPEFLTYFNYEAQQDKSGLPNDRFSAERPEGSISTLTIQRTEQRDSAMYRCASSIGLAGGLDTGELFFGEGSRLTVL.